The 3 T cell receptor beta chains given below trace back to one sample, sequenced in a study of cytomegalovirus exposure and HLA in healthy donors. 60 Vbeta and 13 Jbeta primers were used in PCR. Libraries were prepared by immunoSEQ multiplex PCR; TCRdb keeps only in-frame clonotypes and omits some of them. Here the sample spans 100,000 to 150,000 clones, around 85% being singletons. The specimen sequenced was PBMCs. These receptors were obtained from a man in his late teens or twenties in good health and CMV-seropositive.

V and J are TRBV4-3 and TRBJ2-1, with D maybe TRBD2 (5 bases). The V gene lost 2 bases and the J gene lost 10 bases, with 18 bases spanning the gap. CDR3 length: 15 amino acids. CDR1 LGHNA and CDR2 YSLEER come from the germline V gene. In nucleotides, the CDR3 is TGCGCCAGCAGCCAACCGGGAAGGCCTCTGGAGGAGCAGTTCTTC. It is translated as CASSQPGRPLEEQFF.

This sequence joins TRBV29-1 and TRBJ1-1, with TRBD1 identical over 8 bases. The CDR3 spans 16 residues. CDR1 SQVTM and CDR2 ANQGSEA come from the germline V gene. The V gene end was trimmed by 7 bases and the J gene end by 1 base; junction bases not matched to a gene: 14. Written as DNA, the CDR3 is TGCAGCGGTAAAGAAACAGGGGGTGGGGGGAACACTGAAGCTTTCTTT. The encoded protein is CSGKETGGGGNTEAFF.

This chain uses TRBV27 with TRBJ1-2, with TRBD1 matching 8 bases. CDR1 and CDR2 from the germline V gene are MNHEY and SMNVEV (reference sequence). J gave up 3 bases and V 2 bases, and 8 bases lay outside the gene matches. The CDR3 spans 16 residues. CDR3 nucleotides: TGTGCCAGCAGTTTAAATGGGGCAGGGGGCCACTATGGCTACACCTTC. It yields the protein CASSLNGAGGHYGYTF.